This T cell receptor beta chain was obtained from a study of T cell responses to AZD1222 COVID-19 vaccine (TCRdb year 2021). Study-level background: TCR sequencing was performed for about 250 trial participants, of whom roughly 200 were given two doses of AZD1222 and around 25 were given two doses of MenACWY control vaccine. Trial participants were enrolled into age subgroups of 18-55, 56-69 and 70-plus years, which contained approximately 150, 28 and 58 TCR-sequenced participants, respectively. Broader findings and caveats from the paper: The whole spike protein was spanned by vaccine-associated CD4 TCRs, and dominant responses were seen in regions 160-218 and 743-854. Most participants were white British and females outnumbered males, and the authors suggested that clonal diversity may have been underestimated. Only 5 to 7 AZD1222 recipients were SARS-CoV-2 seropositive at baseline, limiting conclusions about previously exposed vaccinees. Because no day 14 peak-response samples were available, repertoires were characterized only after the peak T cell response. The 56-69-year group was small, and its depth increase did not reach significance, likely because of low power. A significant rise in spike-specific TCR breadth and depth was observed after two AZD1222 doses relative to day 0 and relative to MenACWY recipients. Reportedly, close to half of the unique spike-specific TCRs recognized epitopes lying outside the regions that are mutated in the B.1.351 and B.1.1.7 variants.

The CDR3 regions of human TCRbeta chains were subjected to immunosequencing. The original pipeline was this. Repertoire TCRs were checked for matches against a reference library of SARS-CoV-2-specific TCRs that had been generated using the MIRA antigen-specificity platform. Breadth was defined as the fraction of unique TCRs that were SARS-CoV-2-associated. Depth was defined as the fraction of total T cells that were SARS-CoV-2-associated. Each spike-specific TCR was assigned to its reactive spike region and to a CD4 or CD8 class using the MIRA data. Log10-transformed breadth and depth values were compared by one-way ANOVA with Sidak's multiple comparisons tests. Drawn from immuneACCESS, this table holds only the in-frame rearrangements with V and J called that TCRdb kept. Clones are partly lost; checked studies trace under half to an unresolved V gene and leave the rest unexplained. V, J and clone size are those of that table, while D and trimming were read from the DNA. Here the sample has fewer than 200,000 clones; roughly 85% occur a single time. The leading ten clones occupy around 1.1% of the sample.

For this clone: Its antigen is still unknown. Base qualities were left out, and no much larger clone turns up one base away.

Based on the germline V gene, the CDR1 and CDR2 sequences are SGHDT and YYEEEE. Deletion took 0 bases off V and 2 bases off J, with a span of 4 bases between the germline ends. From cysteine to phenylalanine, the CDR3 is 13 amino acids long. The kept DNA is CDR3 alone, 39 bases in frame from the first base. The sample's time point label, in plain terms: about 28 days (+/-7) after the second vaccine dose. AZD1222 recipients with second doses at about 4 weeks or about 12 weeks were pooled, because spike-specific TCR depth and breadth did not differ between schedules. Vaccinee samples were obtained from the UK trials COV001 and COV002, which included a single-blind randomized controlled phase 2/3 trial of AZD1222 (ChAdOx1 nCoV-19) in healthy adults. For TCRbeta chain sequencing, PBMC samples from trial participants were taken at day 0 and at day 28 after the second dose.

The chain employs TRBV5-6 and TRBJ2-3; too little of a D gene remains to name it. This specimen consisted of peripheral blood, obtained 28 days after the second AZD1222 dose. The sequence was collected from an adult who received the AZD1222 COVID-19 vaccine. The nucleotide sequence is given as TGTGCCAGCAGCTTGGCCTACACAGATACGCAGTATTTT. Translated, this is CASSLAYTDTQYF. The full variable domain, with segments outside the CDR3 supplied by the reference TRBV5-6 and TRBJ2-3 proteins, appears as DAGVTQSPTHLIKTRGQQVTLRCSPKSGHDTVSWYQQALGQGPQFIFQYYEEEERQRGNFPDRFSGHQFPNYSSELNVNALLLGDSALYLCASSLAYTDTQYFGPGTRLTVL.